Listed below are T cell receptor beta chains from one sample, sequenced in a study of blood T cells in healthy people across ages. TCRdb used MiXCR to reprocess the 5' RACE reads, holding one entry per CDR3 protein. The sample lists about 1,400,000 distinct CDR3 sequences, 45% to 70% seen once, with 6.7% in the top ten. Sequencing was performed on blood. These receptors all stem from a man younger than 30 in good health. The CDR3 runs from the conserved cysteine through the conserved F or W. D genes are given only for firm matches. The size entry is marked missing in some rows and otherwise reads once, few, many or a size class.

j_gene | v_gene | abundance | d_gene | CDR3aa | CDR3nt
TRBJ1-4 | TRBV20-1 | . | TRBD1 | CSATAGGTGKLFF | TGCAGTGCTACTGCAGGGGGCACAGGAAAACTGTTTTTT
TRBJ2-1 | TRBV6-1 | few | TRBD2 | CASSQIAGGPNEQFF | TGTGCCAGCAGTCAAATAGCGGGGGGGCCCAATGAGCAGTTCTTC
TRBJ2-1 | TRBV28 | . | . | CASIPSLGYNEQFF | TGTGCCAGCATTCCCTCGTTGGGATACAATGAGCAGTTCTTC
TRBJ2-1 | TRBV20-1 | . | TRBD1 | CSARRGQGAFYEQFF | TGCAGTGCTAGGAGGGGACAGGGGGCCTTCTATGAGCAGTTCTTC
TRBJ1-2 | TRBV9 | . | . | CASSVKGDGYTF | TGTGCCAGCAGCGTTAAGGGCGATGGCTACACCTTC
TRBJ2-1 | TRBV7-9 | . | TRBD2 | CASRGLAGGEQFF | TGTGCCAGCAGGGGACTAGCGGGCGGTGAGCAGTTCTTC
TRBJ2-1 | TRBV27 | . | TRBD2 | CASSLRMRGALYNEQFF | TGTGCCAGCAGTTTACGCATGCGGGGGGCCCTATACAATGAGCAGTTCTTC
TRBJ2-1 | TRBV2 | once | TRBD2 | CASRDGTSGSCDEQFF | TGTGCCAGCAGAGACGGGACTAGCGGGAGTTGCGATGAGCAGTTCTTC
TRBJ2-1 | TRBV2 | . | . | CASIGQLYNEQFF | TGTGCCAGCATCGGGCAGCTCTACAATGAGCAGTTCTTC
TRBJ1-1 | TRBV6-2/TRBV6-3 | . | . | CASSYYGAPRNTEAFF | TGTGCCAGCAGTTATTACGGGGCCCCAAGGAACACTGAAGCTTTCTTT
TRBJ2-7 | TRBV6-1 | . | . | CASSESNVKGFGEQYF | TGTGCCAGCAGTGAAAGCAACGTCAAGGGGTTCGGCGAGCAGTACTTC
TRBJ1-1 | TRBV12-3/TRBV12-4 | . | . | CASSLGRVGAFF | TGTGCCAGCAGCCTAGGACGCGTGGGAGCTTTCTTT
TRBJ2-1 | TRBV12-3/TRBV12-4 | few | TRBD1 | CASSFTGTGANEQFF | TGTGCCAGCAGTTTTACCGGGACAGGGGCTAATGAGCAGTTCTTC
TRBJ2-5 | TRBV6-5 | . | TRBD1 | CASSYSTLDRADQETQYF | TGTGCCAGCAGTTACTCGACGCTTGACAGGGCGGACCAAGAGACCCAGTACTTC
TRBJ1-6 | TRBV10-3 | few | . | CAISSFVTAILSPLHF | TGTGCCATCAGTAGTTTCGTGACCGCAATCCTCTCACCCCTCCACTTT
TRBJ2-4 | TRBV20-1 | . | TRBD2 | CSAGFGTSDIQYF | TGCAGTGCTGGATTCGGGACTAGTGACATTCAGTACTTC
TRBJ2-7 | TRBV5-1 | . | TRBD2 | CASNPGTSGNNEQYF | TGCGCCAGCAACCCCGGGACTAGCGGTAACAATGAGCAGTACTTC
TRBJ2-5 | TRBV6-2/TRBV6-3 | . | . | CASSYYRGEETQYF | TGTGCCAGCAGTTACTACCGAGGGGAAGAGACCCAGTACTTC
TRBJ1-2 | TRBV7-8 | few | . | CASSLVGSRRNYGYTF | TGTGCCAGCAGCTTAGTCGGCTCAAGGAGGAACTATGGCTACACCTTC
TRBJ2-1 | TRBV12-3/TRBV12-4 | . | . | CASTPGTSVNEQFF | TGTGCCAGCACGCCCGGGACCTCGGTTAATGAGCAGTTCTTC
TRBJ2-3 | TRBV20-1 | few | TRBD2 | CSATGLAGRITDTQYF | TGCAGTGCTACCGGACTAGCGGGCCGGATAACAGATACGCAGTATTTT
TRBJ2-3 | TRBV13 | . | . | CASSPPWERDTQYF | TGTGCCAGCAGCCCCCCATGGGAGAGGGATACGCAGTATTTT
TRBJ2-7 | TRBV5-5 | . | TRBD2 | CASSYGTSAYEQYF | TGTGCCAGCAGCTATGGGACTAGCGCCTACGAGCAGTACTTC
TRBJ1-1 | TRBV4-1 | . | . | CASSQFGGRGETEAFF | TGCGCCAGCAGCCAATTCGGGGGGCGCGGTGAGACTGAAGCTTTCTTT
TRBJ2-1 | TRBV18 | . | . | CASSPRASSREQFF | TGTGCCAGCTCACCACGGGCTAGCTCCCGTGAGCAGTTCTTC
TRBJ2-6 | TRBV4-3 | . | . | CASSQVDMGANVLTF | TGCGCCAGCAGCCAGGTGGACATGGGGGCCAACGTCCTGACTTTC
TRBJ2-5 | TRBV28 | . | . | CASGADMSRAQYF | TGTGCCAGCGGGGCTGATATGAGCCGCGCCCAGTACTTC
TRBJ2-7 | TRBV20-1 | . | . | CSARDHHGGNYEQYF | TGCAGTGCTAGAGATCACCACGGTGGCAACTACGAGCAGTACTTC